Below, 9 T cell receptor beta chains from the same sample are listed, as sequenced in a study of T cells in localized non-small cell lung cancer. Sequencing was performed with immunoSEQ multiplex PCR; in TCRdb, only in-frame clones are kept and a portion is missing. This table has approximately 31,000 clones, approximately 94% appearing once. Sequencing used peripheral blood, obtained before any cancer treatment. The receptor source for this set is a woman aged 35 to 75 with stage I lung adenocarcinoma.

V gene TRBV29-1 combines with J gene TRBJ1-2; D remains ambiguous. In germline, CDR1 is SQVTM, CDR2 ANQGSEA. The CDR3 consists of 12 residues. The ends were cut back, 3 bases at V and 4 bases at J, with 9 bases in the middle. Written as DNA, the CDR3 is TGCAGCGTTGAGAGGGAGGGCTATGGCTACACCTTC. It is translated as CSVEREGYGYTF.

V gene TRBV5-1 combines with J gene TRBJ2-1, with D possibly matching TRBD1 (5 bases). V lost 0 bases and J 3 bases, leaving 7 bases between the germline ends. The CDR3 totals 14 residues. The germline CDR1 and CDR2 sequences are SGHRS and YFSETQ. The CDR3 loop reads CASSLEGFYNEQFF. The CDR3 coding sequence is TGCGCCAGCAGCTTGGAGGGGTTCTACAATGAGCAGTTCTTC.

The chain couples TRBV7-2 to TRBJ1-1, with 9 bases aligning to TRBD1. Trimming took 5 bases from V and 13 from J; bases not matched to a gene: 8. This CDR3 spans 12 amino acids. The germline V gene has CDR1 SGHTA and CDR2 FQGNSA. The CDR3 sequence is CASSPGQGSVFF. The CDR3 coding sequence is TGTGCCAGCAGCCCGGGACAGGGCTCTGTTTTCTTT. Full variable domain (remainder filled in from reference TRBV7-2 and TRBJ1-1): GAGVSQSPSNKVTEKGKDVELRCDPISGHTALYWYRQSLGQGLEFLIYFQGNSAPDKSGLPSDRFSAERTGGSVSTLTIQRTQQEDSAVYLCASSPGQGSVFFGQGTRLTVV.

V gene TRBV5-5 combines with J gene TRBJ1-2, with 9 bases identical to TRBD1. This CDR3 contains 13 residues. The V gene's germline CDR1 is SGHKS and CDR2 YYEKEE (reference sequence). Trimming took 4 bases from V and 5 from J; bases not matched to a gene: 3. The CDR3 sequence: CASSPDRGYGYTF. The CDR3 region has the DNA TGTGCCAGCAGCCCGGACAGGGGATATGGCTACACCTTC.

This chain uses TRBV29-1 with TRBJ1-1, with 10 bases that match TRBD1. CDR1 is SQVTM, CDR2 ANQGSEA, per germline. The CDR3 loop spans 13 amino acids. J lost 5 bases, V lost 6 bases, and 6 bases had no gene match. CDR3 coding DNA: TGCAGCGTGACAGGGGGCTCTAGAACTGAAGCTTTCTTT. Translating gives CSVTGGSRTEAFF.

The chain links TRBV25-1 to TRBJ2-4; D uncertain. V lost 3 bases to trimming and J lost 0 bases, with 6 bases between them. Looked up from germline, CDR1 is MGHDK and CDR2 is SYGVNS. The CDR3 extends over 14 amino acids. Here the CDR3 DNA reads TGTGCCAGCAGTGATAAGCTAGCCAAAAACATTCAGTACTTC. Protein product: CASSDKLAKNIQYF. Full variable domain (rest looked up from reference TRBV25-1 and TRBJ2-4): EADIYQTPRYLVIGTGKKITLECSQTMGHDKMYWYQQDPGMELHLIHYSYGVNSTEKGDLSSESTVSRIRTEHFPLTLESARPSHTSQYLCASSDKLAKNIQYFGAGTRLSVL.

The rearrangement joins TRBV28 to TRBJ2-1; 7 bases match TRBD2. Germline values: CDR1 MDHEN, CDR2 SYDVKM. The CDR3 covers 13 residues. The ends lost 6 bases at V and 8 bases at J; junction bases unmatched: 7. In DNA form, the CDR3 reads TGTGCCAGCAGGCTGATGGGAGGGGATGAGCAGTTCTTC. Translated, it gives CASRLMGGDEQFF.

The V and J genes are TRBV7-8 and TRBJ1-6; 7 bases match TRBD1. Trimming at V came to 2 bases and at J to 7 bases, leaving 8 bases not matched to a gene. This CDR3 is built from 16 residues. CDR1 SGHVS and CDR2 FQNEAQ come from the germline V gene. The CDR3 nucleotides read TGTGCCAGCAGCTTACGTGCAGGGGGATTGAATTCACCCCTCCACTTT. It is translated as CASSLRAGGLNSPLHF.

The chain carries TRBV7-2 and TRBJ2-2; tentative D call: TRBD1 (6 bases). CDR1 SGHTA and CDR2 FQGNSA come from the germline V gene. There are 16 residues in the CDR3. V was cut by 5 bases and J by 0 bases, with 13 bases left in between. CDR3 bases: TGTGCCAGCAGCAAACGGGACACGACGAACACCGGGGAGCTGTTTTTT. Translation: CASSKRDTTNTGELFF.